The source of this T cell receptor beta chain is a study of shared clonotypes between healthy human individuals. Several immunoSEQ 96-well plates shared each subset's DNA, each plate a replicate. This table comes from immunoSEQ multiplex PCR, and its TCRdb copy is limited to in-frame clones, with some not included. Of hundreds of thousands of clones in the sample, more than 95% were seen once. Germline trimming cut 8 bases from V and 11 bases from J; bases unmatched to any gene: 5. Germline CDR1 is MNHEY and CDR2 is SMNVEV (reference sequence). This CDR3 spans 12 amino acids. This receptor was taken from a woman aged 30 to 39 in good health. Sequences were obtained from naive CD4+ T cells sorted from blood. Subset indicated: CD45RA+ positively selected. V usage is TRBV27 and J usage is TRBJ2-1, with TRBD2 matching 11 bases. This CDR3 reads CASRQTSGKQFF. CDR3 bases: TGTGCCAGCCGCCAGACTAGCGGGAAGCAGTTCTTC.